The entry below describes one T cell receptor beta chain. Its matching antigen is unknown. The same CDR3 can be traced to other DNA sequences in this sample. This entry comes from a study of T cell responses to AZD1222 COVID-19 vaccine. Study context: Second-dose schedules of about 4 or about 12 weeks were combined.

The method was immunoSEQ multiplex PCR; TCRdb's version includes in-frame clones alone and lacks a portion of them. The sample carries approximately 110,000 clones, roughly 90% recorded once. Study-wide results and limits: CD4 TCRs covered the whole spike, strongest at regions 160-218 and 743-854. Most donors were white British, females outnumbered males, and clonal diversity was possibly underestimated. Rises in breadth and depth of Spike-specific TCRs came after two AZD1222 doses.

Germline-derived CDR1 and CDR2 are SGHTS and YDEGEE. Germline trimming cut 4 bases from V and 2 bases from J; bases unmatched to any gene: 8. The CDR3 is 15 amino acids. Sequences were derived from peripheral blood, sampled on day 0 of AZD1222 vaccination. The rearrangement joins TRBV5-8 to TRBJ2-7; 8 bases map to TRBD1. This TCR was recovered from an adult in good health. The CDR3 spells CASSQERDRPYEQYF. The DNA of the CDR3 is TGTGCCAGCAGCCAGGAAAGGGACAGGCCCTACGAGCAGTACTTC.